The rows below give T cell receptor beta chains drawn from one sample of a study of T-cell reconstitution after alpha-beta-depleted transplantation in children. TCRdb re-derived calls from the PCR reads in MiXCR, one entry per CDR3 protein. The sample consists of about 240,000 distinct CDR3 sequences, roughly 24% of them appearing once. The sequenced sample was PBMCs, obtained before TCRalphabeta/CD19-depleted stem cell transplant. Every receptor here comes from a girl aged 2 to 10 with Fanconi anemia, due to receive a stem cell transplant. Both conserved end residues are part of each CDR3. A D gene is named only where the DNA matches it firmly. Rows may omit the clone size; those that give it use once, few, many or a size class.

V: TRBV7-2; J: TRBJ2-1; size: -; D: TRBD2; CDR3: CASSLVVTSGVNNEQFF; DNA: TGTGCCAGCAGCTTAGTAGTTACTAGCGGGGTAAACAATGAGCAGTTCTTC
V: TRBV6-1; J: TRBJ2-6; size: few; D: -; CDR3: CASSTPRGGRANVLTF; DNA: TGTGCCAGCAGTACCCCTCGTGGGGGGCGGGCCAACGTCCTGACTTTC
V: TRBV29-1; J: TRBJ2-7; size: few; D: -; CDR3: CSVALANSDEQYF; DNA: TGCAGCGTTGCCCTGGCAAATTCGGATGAGCAGTACTTC
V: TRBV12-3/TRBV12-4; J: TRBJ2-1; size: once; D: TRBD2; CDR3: CASSLGRLAGGSGQFF; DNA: TGTGCCAGCAGTTTAGGAAGGCTAGCGGGAGGTTCAGGGCAGTTCTTC
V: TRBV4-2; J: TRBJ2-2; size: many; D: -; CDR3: CASSQDGLVNTGELFF; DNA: TGTGCCAGCAGCCAAGATGGGCTAGTCAACACCGGGGAGCTGTTTTTT
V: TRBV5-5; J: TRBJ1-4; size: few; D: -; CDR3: CASSPLTRNEKLFF; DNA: TGTGCCAGCAGCCCACTAACCCGGAATGAAAAACTGTTTTTT
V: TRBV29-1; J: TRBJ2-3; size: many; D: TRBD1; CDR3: CSVAGQGTDTQYF; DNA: TGCAGCGTTGCCGGACAGGGAACAGATACGCAGTATTTT
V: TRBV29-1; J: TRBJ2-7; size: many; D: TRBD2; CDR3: CSVEGGAGGMHEQYF; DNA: TGCAGCGTTGAAGGAGGAGCGGGAGGGATGCACGAGCAGTACTTC
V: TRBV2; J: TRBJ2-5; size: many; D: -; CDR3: CASSSWGETQYF; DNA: TGTGCCAGCAGTTCCTGGGGGGAGACCCAGTACTTC
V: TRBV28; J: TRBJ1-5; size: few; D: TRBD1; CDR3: CASSFTGGQPNQPQHF; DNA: TGTGCCAGCAGTTTTACAGGGGGCCAGCCTAATCAGCCCCAGCATTTT
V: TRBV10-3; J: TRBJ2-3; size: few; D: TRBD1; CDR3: CAMGGDRGPDTQYF; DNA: TGTGCCATGGGAGGAGACAGGGGGCCAGATACGCAGTATTTT
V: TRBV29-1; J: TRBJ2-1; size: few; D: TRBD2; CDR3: CSVDLRTSGKYNEQFF; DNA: TGCAGCGTTGACCTTCGGACTAGCGGGAAGTACAATGAGCAGTTCTTC
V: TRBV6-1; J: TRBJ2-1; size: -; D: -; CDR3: CASKGFLKNNEQFF; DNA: TGTGCCAGCAAAGGATTCTTAAAAAACAATGAGCAGTTCTTC
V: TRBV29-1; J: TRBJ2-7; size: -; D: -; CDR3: CSVWISYEQYF; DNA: TGCAGCGTTTGGATCTCCTACGAGCAGTACTTC
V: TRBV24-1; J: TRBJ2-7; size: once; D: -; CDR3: CATSDFYEQYF; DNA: TGTGCCACCAGTGATTTTTACGAGCAGTACTTC
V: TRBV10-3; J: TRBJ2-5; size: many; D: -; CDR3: CAISESRGFQETQYF; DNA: TGTGCCATCAGTGAGTCAAGGGGTTTCCAAGAGACCCAGTACTTC
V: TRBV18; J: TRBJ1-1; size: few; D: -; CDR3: CASSPRRGGMNTEAFF; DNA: TGTGCCAGCTCACCGCGTCGGGGAGGCATGAACACTGAAGCTTTCTTT
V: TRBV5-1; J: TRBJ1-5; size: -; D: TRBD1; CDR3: CASRETGDSNQPQHF; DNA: TGCGCCAGCAGAGAGACAGGGGATAGCAATCAGCCCCAGCATTTT
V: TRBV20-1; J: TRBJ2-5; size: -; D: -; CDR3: CSAGGGPQETQYF; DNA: TGCAGTGCTGGTGGGGGGCCCCAAGAGACCCAGTACTTC
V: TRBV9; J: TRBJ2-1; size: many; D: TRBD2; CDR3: CASSGGGANEQFF; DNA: TGTGCCAGCAGTGGCGGGGGGGCCAATGAGCAGTTCTTC
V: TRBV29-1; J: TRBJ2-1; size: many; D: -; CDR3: CSVEKYNEQFF; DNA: TGCAGCGTTGAGAAGTACAATGAGCAGTTCTTC